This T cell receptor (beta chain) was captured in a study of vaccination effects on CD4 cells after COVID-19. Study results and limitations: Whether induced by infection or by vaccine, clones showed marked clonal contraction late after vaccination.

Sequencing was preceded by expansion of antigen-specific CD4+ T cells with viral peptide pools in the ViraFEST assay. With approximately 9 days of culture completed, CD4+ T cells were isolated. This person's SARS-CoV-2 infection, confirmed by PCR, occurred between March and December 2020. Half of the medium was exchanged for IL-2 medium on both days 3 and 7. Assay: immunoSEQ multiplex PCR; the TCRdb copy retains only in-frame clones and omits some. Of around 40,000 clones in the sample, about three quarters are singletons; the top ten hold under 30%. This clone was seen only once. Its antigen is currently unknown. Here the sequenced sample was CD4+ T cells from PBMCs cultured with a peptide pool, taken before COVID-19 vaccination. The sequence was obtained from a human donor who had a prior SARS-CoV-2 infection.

The CDR3 spells CASRKTPQDSPLHF. The CDR3, as DNA: TGCGCCAGCAGGAAGACACCCCAGGATTCACCCCTCCACTTT. J is TRBJ1-6 and V is TRBV5-1; no clear D. CDR1 and CDR2 (germline): SGHRS, YFSETQ. The CDR3 length is 14 residues. V was pared by 5 bases and J by 8 bases, with 14 bases between.